Listed below are T cell receptor beta chains from one sample, sequenced in a study of shared clonotypes between healthy human individuals. Using immunoSEQ multiplex PCR, the repertoire was profiled, and TCRdb retains in-frame clones only, with some absent. The data contain about 2 million clones, roughly 95% of them singletons. Material: naive CD8+ T cells sorted from blood. These receptor sequences come from a man younger than 35 in good health. The CDR3 runs from the conserved cysteine through the conserved F or W. The D gene is left open where the match is weak. Some rows have no size entry. The others give once, few or many, or a class for an expanded clone.

cdr3_aa | cdr3_nt | v_call | d_call | j_call | clone_size
CASSPRDRDNSPLHF | TGTGCCAGCAGCCCCCGGGACAGGGATAATTCACCCCTCCACTTT | TRBV9 | TRBD1 | TRBJ1-6 | -
CASRLADSYEQYF | TGTGCCAGCAGACTAGCGGACTCCTACGAGCAGTACTTC | TRBV28 | TRBD2 | TRBJ2-7 | -
CATSPGQGGEQYF | TGTGCCACCTCACCGGGACAGGGGGGCGAGCAGTACTTC | TRBV6-5 | TRBD1 | TRBJ2-7 | once
CASSPRTGKTEAFF | TGCGCCAGCAGCCCACGTACAGGGAAAACTGAAGCTTTCTTT | TRBV4-1 | - | TRBJ1-1 | -
CATSRDPIGADTQYF | TGTGCCACCAGCAGAGATCCAATCGGGGCAGATACGCAGTATTTT | TRBV15 | - | TRBJ2-3 | -
CASSQVRPNTEAFF | TGCGCCAGCAGCCAGGTCCGGCCGAACACTGAAGCTTTCTTT | TRBV4-1 | - | TRBJ1-1 | -
CASSRAAGGWADTQYF | TGCGCCAGCAGTCGGGCGGCAGGGGGCTGGGCAGATACGCAGTATTTT | TRBV4-3 | TRBD1 | TRBJ2-3 | -
CASSPTGEWIYEQYF | TGTGCCAGCAGCCCAACAGGGGAGTGGATCTACGAGCAGTACTTC | TRBV27 | TRBD1 | TRBJ2-7 | -
CASSGGSPRETQYF | TGTGCCAGCAGCGGAGGCTCCCCTCGGGAGACCCAGTACTTC | TRBV9 | - | TRBJ2-5 | -
CSVEGLGGEQYF | TGCAGCGTTGAAGGACTCGGAGGCGAGCAGTACTTC | TRBV29-1 | - | TRBJ2-7 | -
CASSGGQISGNTIYF | TGTGCCAGCAGTGGCGGACAAATCTCTGGAAACACCATATATTTT | TRBV25-1 | - | TRBJ1-3 | -
CASSEGGQGYGYTF | TGTGCCAGCAGTGAAGGAGGGCAGGGCTATGGCTACACCTTC | TRBV6-1 | - | TRBJ1-2 | -
CASSLGGSNEKLFF | TGTGCCAGCAGTTTAGGGGGTTCCAATGAAAAACTGTTTTTT | TRBV27 | - | TRBJ1-4 | -
CASSIGSGDGHGYTF | TGTGCCAGTAGTATAGGGTCGGGGGACGGCCATGGCTACACCTTC | TRBV19 | - | TRBJ1-2 | -
CASSSRGRLPDTQYF | TGTGCCAGCAGCTCTAGGGGGCGCCTCCCCGATACGCAGTATTTT | TRBV5-4 | TRBD1 | TRBJ2-3 | -
CASSELGQPTYEQYF | TGTGCCAGCAGTGAATTAGGTCAACCAACCTACGAGCAGTACTTC | TRBV2 | - | TRBJ2-7 | -
CASSLVEDEQYF | TGTGCCAGCAGCTTGGTGGAGGACGAGCAGTACTTC | TRBV5-6 | - | TRBJ2-7 | -
CAWSLGLKIYEQYF | TGTGCCTGGAGCCTGGGACTTAAAATCTACGAGCAGTACTTC | TRBV30 | - | TRBJ2-7 | -
CASSIGLGYEQYF | TGTGCCAGTAGTATTGGCCTAGGTTACGAGCAGTACTTC | TRBV19 | - | TRBJ2-7 | -
CAWSKGGEQFF | TGTGCCTGGAGTAAAGGGGGTGAGCAGTTCTTC | TRBV30 | - | TRBJ2-1 | -
CASTGFDEQYF | TGTGCCAGCACAGGGTTCGACGAGCAGTACTTC | TRBV2 | - | TRBJ2-7 | -
CASNTSPRQRVYEQYF | TGTGCCAGCAATACCTCCCCGAGACAAAGGGTCTACGAGCAGTACTTC | TRBV6-9 | - | TRBJ2-7 | -
CAIRPNGEEPYNEQFF | TGTGCCATCAGACCCAACGGGGAGGAGCCCTACAATGAGCAGTTCTTC | TRBV10-3 | - | TRBJ2-1 | -
CASSFLVDEQYF | TGTGCCAGCAGCTTTCTAGTAGACGAGCAGTACTTC | TRBV7-9 | - | TRBJ2-7 | -
CASRGLSSYNEQFF | TGTGCCAGCAGGGGACTCAGCTCCTACAATGAGCAGTTCTTC | TRBV2 | - | TRBJ2-1 | -
CASSFSSGGAGVTDTQYF | TGCGCCAGCAGCTTTTCTAGCGGGGGGGCCGGGGTAACAGATACGCAGTATTTT | TRBV5-1 | TRBD2 | TRBJ2-3 | -
CASSYSPREGWAEAFF | TGTGCCAGCAGTTACTCCCCACGGGAGGGTTGGGCTGAAGCTTTCTTT | TRBV6-5 | - | TRBJ1-1 | -
CASSPSGSNYEQYF | TGTGCCAGTAGTCCTAGCGGGTCGAACTACGAGCAGTACTTC | TRBV19 | TRBD2 | TRBJ2-7 | -
CASGPSGLGLQDEQFF | TGTGCTAGTGGTCCCTCGGGACTAGGCTTACAGGACGAGCAGTTCTTC | TRBV12-5 | TRBD2 | TRBJ2-1 | -